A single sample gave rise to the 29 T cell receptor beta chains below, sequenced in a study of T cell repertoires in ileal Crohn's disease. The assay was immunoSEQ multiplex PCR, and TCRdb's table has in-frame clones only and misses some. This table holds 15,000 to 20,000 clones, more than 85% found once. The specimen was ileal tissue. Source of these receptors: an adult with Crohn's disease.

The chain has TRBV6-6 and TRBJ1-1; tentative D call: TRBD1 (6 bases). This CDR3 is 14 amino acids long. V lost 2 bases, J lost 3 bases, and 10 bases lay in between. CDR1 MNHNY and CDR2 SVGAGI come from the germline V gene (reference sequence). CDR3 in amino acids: CASSYDRSHTEAFF. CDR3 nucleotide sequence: TGTGCCAGCAGTTACGACAGGTCACACACTGAAGCTTTCTTT.

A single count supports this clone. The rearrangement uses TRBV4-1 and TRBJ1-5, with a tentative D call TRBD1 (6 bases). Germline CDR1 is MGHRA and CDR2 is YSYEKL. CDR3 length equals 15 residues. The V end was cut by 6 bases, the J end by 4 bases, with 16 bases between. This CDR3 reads CASSRGGAPNQPQHF. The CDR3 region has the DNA TGCGCCAGCAGTAGGGGGGGCGCACCGAATCAGCCCCAGCATTTT.

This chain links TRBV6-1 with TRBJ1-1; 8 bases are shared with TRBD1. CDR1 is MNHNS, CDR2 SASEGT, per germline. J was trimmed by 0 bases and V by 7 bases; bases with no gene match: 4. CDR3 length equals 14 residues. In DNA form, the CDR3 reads TGTGCCAGCACTCCGGACAGGGTGAACACTGAAGCTTTCTTT. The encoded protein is CASTPDRVNTEAFF.

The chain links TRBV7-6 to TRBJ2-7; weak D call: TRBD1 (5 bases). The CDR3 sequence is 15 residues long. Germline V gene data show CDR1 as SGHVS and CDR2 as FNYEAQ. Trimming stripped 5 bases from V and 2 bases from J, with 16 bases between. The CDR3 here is CASSLATASTYEQYF. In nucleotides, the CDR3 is TGTGCCAGCAGCCTGGCGACAGCCAGTACCTACGAGCAGTACTTC. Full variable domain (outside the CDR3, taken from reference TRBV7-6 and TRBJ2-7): GAGVSQSPRYKVTKRGQDVALRCDPISGHVSLYWYRQALGQGPEFLTYFNYEAQQDKSGLPNDRFSAERPEGSISTLTIQRTEQRDSAMYRCASSLATASTYEQYFGPGTRLTVT.

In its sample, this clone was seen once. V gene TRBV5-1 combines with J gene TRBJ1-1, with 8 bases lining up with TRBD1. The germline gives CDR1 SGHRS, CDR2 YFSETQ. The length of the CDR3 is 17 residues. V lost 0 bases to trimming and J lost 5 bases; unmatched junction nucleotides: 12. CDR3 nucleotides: TGCGCCAGCAGCTTGGCCGGGCCAGGGGGCAAGTATACTGAAGCTTTCTTT. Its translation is CASSLAGPGGKYTEAFF.

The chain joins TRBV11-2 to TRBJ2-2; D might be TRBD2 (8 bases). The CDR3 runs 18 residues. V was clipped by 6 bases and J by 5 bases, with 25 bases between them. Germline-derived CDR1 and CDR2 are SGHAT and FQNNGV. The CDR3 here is CASSSGGGRGGQTGELFF. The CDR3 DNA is TGTGCCAGCAGTAGCGGAGGGGGCCGGGGGGGCCAGACCGGGGAGCTGTTTTTT. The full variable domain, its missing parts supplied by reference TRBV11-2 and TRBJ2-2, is EAGVAQSPRYKIIEKRQSVAFWCNPISGHATLYWYQQILGQGPKLLIQFQNNGVVDDSQLPKDRFSAERLKGVDSTLKIQPAKLEDSAVYLCASSSGGGRGGQTGELFFGEGSRLTVL.

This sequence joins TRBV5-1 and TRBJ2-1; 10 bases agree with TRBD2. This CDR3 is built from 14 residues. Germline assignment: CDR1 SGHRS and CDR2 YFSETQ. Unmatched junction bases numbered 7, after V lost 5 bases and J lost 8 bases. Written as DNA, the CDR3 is TGCGCCAGCAGGAAGAGCGGGGGGGTCGATGAGCAGTTCTTC. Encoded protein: CASRKSGGVDEQFF.

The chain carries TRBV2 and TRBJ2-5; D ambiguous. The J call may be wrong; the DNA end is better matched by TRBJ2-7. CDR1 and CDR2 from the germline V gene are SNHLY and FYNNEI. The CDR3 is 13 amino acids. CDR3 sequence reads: CASSEAILYEQYF. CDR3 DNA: TGTGCCAGCAGTGAAGCAATACTATACGAGCAGTACTTC.

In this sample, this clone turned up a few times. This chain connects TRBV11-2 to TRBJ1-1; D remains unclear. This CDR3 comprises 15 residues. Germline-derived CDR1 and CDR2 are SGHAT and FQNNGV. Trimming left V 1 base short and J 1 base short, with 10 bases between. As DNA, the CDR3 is TGTGCCAGCAGCTTAGTACAGCGGAAGAACACTGAAGCTTTCTTT. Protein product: CASSLVQRKNTEAFF. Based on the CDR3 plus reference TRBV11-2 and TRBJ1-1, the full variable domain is EAGVAQSPRYKIIEKRQSVAFWCNPISGHATLYWYQQILGQGPKLLIQFQNNGVVDDSQLPKDRFSAERLKGVDSTLKIQPAKLEDSAVYLCASSLVQRKNTEAFFGQGTRLTVV.

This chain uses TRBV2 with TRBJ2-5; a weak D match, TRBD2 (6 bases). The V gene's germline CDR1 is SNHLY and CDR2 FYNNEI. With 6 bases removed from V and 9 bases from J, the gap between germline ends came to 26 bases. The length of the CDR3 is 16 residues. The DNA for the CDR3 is TGTGCCAGCAGGCGCGGAGGGCAAGGATCCAAGAGACCCCAGTACTTC. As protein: CASRRGGQGSKRPQYF.

CDR3 protein: CASRVSGTGVIEAFF. The CDR3 DNA is TGTGCCAGCAGAGTATCCGGGACAGGGGTCATTGAAGCTTTCTTT. The rearrangement uses TRBV6-5 and TRBJ1-1; 10 bases are shared with TRBD1. Germline V gene lookup returns CDR1 MNHEY and CDR2 SVGAGI. With V trimmed by 6 bases and J by 7 bases, 11 bases remained unmatched. The CDR3 is 15 amino acids.

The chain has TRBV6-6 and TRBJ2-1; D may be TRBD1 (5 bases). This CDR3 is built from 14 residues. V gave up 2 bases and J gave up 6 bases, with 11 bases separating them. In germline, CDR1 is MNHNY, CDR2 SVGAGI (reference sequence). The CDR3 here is CASSYAGNPNEQFF. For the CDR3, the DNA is TGTGCCAGCAGTTACGCAGGGAATCCCAATGAGCAGTTCTTC.

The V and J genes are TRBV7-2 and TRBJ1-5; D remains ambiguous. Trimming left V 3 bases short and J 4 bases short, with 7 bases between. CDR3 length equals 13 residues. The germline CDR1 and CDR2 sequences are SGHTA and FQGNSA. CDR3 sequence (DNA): TGTGCCAGCAGCTTTGAGGGAAATCAGCCCCAGCATTTT. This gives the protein CASSFEGNQPQHF.

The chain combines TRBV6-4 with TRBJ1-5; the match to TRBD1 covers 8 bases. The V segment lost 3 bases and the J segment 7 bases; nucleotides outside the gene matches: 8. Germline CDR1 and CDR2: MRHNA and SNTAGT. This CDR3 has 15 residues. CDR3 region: CASSESGQDGQPQHF. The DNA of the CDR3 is TGTGCCAGCAGTGAGTCGGGACAGGACGGCCAGCCCCAGCATTTT.

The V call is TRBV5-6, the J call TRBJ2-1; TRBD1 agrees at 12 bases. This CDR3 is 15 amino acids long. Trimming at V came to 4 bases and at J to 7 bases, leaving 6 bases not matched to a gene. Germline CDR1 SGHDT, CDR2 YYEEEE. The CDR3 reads CASSEGTGGRNEQFF. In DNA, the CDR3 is TGTGCCAGCAGCGAAGGGACAGGGGGCCGGAATGAGCAGTTCTTC.

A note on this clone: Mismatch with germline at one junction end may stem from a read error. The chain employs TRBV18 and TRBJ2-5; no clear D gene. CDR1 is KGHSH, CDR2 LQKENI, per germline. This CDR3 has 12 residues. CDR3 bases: TGTGCCAGCTCACCCAACCAAGAGGCCCAGTACTTC. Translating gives CASSPNQEAQYF.

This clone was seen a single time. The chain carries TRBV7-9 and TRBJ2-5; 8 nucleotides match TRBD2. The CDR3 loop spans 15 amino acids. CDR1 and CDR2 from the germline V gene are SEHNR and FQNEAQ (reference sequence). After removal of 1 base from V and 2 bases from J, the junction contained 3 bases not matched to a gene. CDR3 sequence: CASSLGAGGQETQYF. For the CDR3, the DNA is TGTGCCAGCAGCTTAGGGGCGGGGGGACAAGAGACCCAGTACTTC.

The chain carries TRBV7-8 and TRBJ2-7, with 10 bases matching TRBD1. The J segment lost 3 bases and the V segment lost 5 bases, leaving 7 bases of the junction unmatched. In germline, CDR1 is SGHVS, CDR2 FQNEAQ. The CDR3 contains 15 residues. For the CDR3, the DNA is TGTGCCAGCAGCGCGGACAGGGGGAATCGCTACGAGCAGTACTTC. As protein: CASSADRGNRYEQYF.

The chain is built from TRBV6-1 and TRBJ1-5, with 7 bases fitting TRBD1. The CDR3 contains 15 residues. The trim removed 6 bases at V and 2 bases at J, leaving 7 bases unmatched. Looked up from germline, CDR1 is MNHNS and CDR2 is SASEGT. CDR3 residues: CASRKTGSGNQPQHF. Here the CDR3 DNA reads TGTGCCAGCAGGAAGACAGGGTCGGGCAATCAGCCCCAGCATTTT.

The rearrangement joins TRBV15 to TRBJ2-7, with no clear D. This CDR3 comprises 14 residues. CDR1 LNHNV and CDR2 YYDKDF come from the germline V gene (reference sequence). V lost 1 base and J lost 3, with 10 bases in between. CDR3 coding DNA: TGTGCCACCAGCAGAGGTGAGCTTCTCTACGAGCAGTACTTC. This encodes CATSRGELLYEQYF.

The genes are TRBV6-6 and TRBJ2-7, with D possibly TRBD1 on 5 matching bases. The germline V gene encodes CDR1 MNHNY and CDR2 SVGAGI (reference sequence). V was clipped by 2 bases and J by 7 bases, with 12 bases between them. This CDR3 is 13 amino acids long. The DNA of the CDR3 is TGTGCCAGCAGTTACGGACAACAGGATGAGCAGTACTTC. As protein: CASSYGQQDEQYF.

In DNA, the CDR3 is TGTGCCAGCAGTTTCGGGACAGGGGGCCTCGAGCAGTACTTC. Its protein is CASSFGTGGLEQYF. The J gene is TRBJ2-7, the V gene TRBV2; the match to TRBD1 covers 12 bases. The germline CDR1 and CDR2 sequences are SNHLY and FYNNEI. The CDR3 is 14 residues long. Losses at the gene ends were 5 bases for V and 6 bases for J; bases not matched to a gene: 5.

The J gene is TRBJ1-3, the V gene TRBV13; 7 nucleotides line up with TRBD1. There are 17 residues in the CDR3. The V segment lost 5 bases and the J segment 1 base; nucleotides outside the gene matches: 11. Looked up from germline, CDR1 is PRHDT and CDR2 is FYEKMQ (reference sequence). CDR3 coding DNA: TGTGCCAGCAGCCTCTTACACAGGGGAGAATCTGGAAACACCATATATTTT. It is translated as CASSLLHRGESGNTIYF.

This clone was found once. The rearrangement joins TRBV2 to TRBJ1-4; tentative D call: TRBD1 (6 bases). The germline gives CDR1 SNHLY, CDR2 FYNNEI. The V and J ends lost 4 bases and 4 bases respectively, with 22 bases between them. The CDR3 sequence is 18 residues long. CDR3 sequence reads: CASSAGLGTRRGNEKLFF. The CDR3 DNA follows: TGTGCCAGCAGTGCTGGACTGGGGACAAGGAGAGGTAATGAAAAACTGTTTTTT.

DNA for the CDR3: TGTGCCAGCAGCTGGGACAGCTCGCTTTCACCCCTCCACTTT. It translates to CASSWDSSLSPLHF. The chain is built from TRBV2 and TRBJ1-6; 7 nucleotides align to TRBD1. Germline CDR1 is SNHLY and CDR2 is FYNNEI. Unmatched junction bases numbered 8, after V lost 6 bases and J lost 9 bases. CDR3 length: 14 residues.

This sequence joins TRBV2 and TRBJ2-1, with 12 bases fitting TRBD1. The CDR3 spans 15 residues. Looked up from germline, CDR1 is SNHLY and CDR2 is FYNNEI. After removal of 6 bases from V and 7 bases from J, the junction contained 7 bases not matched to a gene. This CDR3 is CASSVRDRGPNEQFF. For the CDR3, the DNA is TGTGCCAGCAGCGTCCGGGACAGGGGGCCGAATGAGCAGTTCTTC.

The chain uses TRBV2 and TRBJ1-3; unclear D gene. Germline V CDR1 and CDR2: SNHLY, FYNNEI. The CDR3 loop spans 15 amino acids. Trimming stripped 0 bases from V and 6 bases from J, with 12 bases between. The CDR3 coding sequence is TGTGCCAGCAGTGAAGCCGGCGGCCTCTCAAACACCATATATTTT. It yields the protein CASSEAGGLSNTIYF.

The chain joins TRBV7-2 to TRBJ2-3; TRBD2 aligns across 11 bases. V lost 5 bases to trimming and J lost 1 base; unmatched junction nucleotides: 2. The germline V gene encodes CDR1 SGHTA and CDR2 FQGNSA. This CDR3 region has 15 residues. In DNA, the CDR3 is TGTGCCAGCAGCGTGGGACTAGCGGGCACAGATACGCAGTATTTT. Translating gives CASSVGLAGTDTQYF.

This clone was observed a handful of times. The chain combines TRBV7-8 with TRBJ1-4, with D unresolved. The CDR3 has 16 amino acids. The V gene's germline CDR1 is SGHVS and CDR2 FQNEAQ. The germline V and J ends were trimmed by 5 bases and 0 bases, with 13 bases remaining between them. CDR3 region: CASSAIATATNEKLFF. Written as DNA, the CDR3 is TGTGCCAGCAGCGCTATCGCCACCGCAACTAATGAAAAACTGTTTTTT. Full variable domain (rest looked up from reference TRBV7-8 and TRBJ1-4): GAGVSQSPRYKVAKRGQDVALRCDPISGHVSLFWYQQALGQGPEFLTYFQNEAQLDKSGLPSDRFFAERPEGSVSTLKIQRTQQEDSAVYLCASSAIATATNEKLFFGSGTQLSVL.